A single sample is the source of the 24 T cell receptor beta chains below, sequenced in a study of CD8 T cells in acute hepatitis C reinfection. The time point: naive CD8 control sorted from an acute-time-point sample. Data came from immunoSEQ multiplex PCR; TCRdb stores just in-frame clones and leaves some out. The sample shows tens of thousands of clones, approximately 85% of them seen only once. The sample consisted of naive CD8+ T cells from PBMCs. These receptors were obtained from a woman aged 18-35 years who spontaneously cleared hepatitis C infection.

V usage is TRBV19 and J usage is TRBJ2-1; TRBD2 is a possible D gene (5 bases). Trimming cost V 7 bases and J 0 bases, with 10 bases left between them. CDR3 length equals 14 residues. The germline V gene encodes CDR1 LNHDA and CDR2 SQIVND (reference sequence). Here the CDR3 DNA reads TGTGCCAGTACCTATACTAGCTCCTACAATGAGCAGTTCTTC. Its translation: CASTYTSSYNEQFF.

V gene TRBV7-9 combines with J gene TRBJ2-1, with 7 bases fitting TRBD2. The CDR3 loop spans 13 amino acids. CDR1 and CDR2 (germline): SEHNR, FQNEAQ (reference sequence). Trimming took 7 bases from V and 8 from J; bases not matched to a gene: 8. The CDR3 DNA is TGTGCCAGCATAGATGGCGGGAGCTATGAGCAGTTCTTC. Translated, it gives CASIDGGSYEQFF.

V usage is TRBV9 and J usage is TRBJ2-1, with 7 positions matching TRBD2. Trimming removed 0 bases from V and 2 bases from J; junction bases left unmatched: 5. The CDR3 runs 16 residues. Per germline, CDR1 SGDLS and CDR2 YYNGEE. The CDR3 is CASSVGPGTTYNEQFF. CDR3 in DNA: TGTGCCAGCAGCGTAGGCCCCGGGACTACCTACAATGAGCAGTTCTTC.

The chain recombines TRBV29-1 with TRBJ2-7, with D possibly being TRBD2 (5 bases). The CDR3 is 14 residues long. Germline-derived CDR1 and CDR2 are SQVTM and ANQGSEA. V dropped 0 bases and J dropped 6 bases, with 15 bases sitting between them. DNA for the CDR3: TGCAGCGTTGAAGAACTACGGGATTCAGGCGAGCAGTACTTC. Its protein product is CSVEELRDSGEQYF.

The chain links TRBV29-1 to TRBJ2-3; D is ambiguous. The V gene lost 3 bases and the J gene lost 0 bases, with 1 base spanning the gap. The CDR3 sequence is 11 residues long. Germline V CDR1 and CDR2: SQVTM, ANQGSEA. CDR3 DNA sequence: TGCAGCGTTGAGAGCACAGATACGCAGTATTTT. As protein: CSVESTDTQYF.

CDR3 nucleotides: TGCAGCGTTATGAGACAGGGGGGTTTGGTGGATACGCAGTATTTT. It encodes CSVMRQGGLVDTQYF. The chain has TRBV29-1 and TRBJ2-3; 9 positions match TRBD1. The CDR3 totals 15 residues. V gave up 5 bases and J gave up 6 bases; unmatched junction bases: 12. The germline gives CDR1 SQVTM, CDR2 ANQGSEA.

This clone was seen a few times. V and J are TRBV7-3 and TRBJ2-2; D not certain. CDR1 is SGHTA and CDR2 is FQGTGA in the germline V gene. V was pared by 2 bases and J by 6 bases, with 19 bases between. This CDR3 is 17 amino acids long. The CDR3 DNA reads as TGTGCCAGCAGCTTATGGGGTCCCCCCTTCTCGTCCGGGGAGCTGTTTTTT. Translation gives CASSLWGPPFSSGELFF.

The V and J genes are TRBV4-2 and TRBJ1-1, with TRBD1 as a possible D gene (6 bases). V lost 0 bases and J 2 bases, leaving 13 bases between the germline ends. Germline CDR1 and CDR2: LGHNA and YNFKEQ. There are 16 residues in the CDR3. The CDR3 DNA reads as TGTGCCAGCAGCCAAGATTCAACAGGGTCTAACACTGAAGCTTTCTTT. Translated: CASSQDSTGSNTEAFF.

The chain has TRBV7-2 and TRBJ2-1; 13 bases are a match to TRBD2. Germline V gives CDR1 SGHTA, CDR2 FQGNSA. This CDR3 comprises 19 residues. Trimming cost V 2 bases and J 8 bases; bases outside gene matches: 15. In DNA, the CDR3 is TGTGCCAGCAGCTTATATATCAGTACTAGCGGGAGGGCCCTCCATGAGCAGTTCTTC. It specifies CASSLYISTSGRALHEQFF.

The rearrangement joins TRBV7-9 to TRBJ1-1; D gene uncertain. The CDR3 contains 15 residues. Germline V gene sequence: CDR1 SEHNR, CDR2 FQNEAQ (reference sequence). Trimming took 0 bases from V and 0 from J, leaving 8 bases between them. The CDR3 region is CASSLAGDLNTEAFF. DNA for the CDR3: TGTGCCAGCAGCTTAGCAGGTGACCTGAACACTGAAGCTTTCTTT.

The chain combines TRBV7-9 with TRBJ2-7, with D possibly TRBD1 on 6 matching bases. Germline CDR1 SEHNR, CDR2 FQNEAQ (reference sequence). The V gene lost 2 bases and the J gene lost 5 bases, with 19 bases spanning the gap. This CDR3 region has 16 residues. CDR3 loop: CASSLQPDSWRDEQYF. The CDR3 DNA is TGTGCCAGCAGCTTACAGCCGGACAGCTGGCGGGACGAGCAGTACTTC.

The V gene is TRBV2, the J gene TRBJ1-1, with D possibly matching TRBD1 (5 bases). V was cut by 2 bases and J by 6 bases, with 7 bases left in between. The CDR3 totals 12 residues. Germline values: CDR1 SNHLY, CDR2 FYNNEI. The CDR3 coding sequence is TGTGCCAGCAGTGAATGGGGGTCTGAAGCTTTCTTT. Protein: CASSEWGSEAFF.

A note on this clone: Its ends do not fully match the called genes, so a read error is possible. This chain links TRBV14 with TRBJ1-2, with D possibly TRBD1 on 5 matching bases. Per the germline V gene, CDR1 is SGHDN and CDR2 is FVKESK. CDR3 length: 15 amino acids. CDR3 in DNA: TGTGCCAGCAGCCCCCGGACATCGATTAACAATGGCTACACCTTC. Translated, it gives CASSPRTSINNGYTF.

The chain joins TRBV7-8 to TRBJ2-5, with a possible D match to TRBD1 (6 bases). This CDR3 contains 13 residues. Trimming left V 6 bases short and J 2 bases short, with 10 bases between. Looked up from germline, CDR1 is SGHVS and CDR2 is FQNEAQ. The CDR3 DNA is TGTGCCAGCAGGTCGACAGGTCAAGAGACCCAGTACTTC. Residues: CASRSTGQETQYF.

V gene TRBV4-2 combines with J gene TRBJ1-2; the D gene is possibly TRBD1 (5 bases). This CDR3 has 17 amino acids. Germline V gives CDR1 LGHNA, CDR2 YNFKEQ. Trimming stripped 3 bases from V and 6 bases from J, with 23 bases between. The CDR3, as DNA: TGTGCCAGCAGCCAGATGGAAAATGGGGGAGTTTTGAATGGCTACACCTTC. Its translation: CASSQMENGGVLNGYTF.

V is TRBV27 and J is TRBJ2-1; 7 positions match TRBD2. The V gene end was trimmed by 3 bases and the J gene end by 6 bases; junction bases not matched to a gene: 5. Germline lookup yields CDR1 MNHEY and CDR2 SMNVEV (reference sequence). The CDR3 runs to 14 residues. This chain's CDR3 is CASSLGGKFNEQFF. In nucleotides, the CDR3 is TGTGCCAGCAGTTTGGGAGGGAAGTTCAATGAGCAGTTCTTC.

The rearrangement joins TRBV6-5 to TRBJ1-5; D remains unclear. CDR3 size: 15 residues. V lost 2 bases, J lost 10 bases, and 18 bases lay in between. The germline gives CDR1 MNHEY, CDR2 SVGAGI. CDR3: CASSYAGPNAGPQHF. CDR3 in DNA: TGTGCCAGCAGTTACGCGGGCCCCAACGCGGGTCCCCAGCATTTT.

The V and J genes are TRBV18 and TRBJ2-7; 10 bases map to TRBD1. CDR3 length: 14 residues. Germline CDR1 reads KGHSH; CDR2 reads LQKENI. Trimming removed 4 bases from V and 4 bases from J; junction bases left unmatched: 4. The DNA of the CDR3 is TGTGCCAGCTCACGGACAGGGGGGATGTACGAGCAGTACTTC. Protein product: CASSRTGGMYEQYF.

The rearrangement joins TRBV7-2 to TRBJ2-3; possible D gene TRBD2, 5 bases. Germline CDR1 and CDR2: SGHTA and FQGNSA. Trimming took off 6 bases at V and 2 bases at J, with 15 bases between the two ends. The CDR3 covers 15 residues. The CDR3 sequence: CASSLSLADTDTQYF. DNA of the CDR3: TGTGCCAGCAGTTTAAGCCTAGCAGACACAGATACGCAGTATTTT.

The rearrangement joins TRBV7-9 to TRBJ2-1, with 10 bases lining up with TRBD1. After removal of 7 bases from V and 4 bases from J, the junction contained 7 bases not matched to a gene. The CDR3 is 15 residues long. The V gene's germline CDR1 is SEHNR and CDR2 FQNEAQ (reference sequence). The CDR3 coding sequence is TGTGCCAGCATCCCCGGACAGGGGGATTACAATGAGCAGTTCTTC. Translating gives CASIPGQGDYNEQFF.

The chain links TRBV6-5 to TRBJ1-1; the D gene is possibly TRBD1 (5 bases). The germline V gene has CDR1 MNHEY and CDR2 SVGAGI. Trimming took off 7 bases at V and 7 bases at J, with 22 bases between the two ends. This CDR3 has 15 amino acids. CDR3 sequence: CASTKGRGRTHEAFF. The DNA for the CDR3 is TGTGCCAGCACTAAGGGAAGGGGCCGCACCCATGAAGCTTTCTTT.

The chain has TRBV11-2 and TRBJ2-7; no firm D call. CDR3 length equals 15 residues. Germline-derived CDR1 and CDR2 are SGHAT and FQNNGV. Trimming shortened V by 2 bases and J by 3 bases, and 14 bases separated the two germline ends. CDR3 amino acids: CASSLIARPGYEQYF. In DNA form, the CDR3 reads TGTGCCAGCAGCTTAATAGCTAGGCCGGGCTACGAGCAGTACTTC.

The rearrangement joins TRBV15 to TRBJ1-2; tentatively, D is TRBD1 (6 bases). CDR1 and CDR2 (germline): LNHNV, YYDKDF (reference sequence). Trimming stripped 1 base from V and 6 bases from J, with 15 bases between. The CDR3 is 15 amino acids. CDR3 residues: CATSRVQQGRHGYTF. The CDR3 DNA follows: TGTGCCACCAGCAGAGTTCAGCAGGGGAGGCATGGCTACACCTTC.

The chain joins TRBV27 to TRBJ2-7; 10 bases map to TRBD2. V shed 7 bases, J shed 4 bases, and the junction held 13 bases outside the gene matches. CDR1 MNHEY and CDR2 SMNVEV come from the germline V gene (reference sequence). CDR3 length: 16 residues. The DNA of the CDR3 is TGTGCCAGCACGGACCTAGCGGGAGTACTTGTTTACGAGCAGTACTTC. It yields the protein CASTDLAGVLVYEQYF.